This note documents a single T cell receptor beta chain sequence. Its target is unknown. The sample is drawn from a study of T cell responses to AZD1222 COVID-19 vaccine. Findings of the study overall: Spike-specific TCR breadth and depth both grew after two AZD1222 doses.

Sequencing was performed with immunoSEQ multiplex PCR; in TCRdb, only in-frame clones are kept and a portion is missing. The sample lists tens of thousands of clones, about 92% occurring once. The CDR3 consists of 17 residues. Losses at the gene ends were 5 bases for V and 1 base for J; bases not matched to a gene: 9. Germline V gives CDR1 SEHNR, CDR2 FQNEAQ (reference sequence). The sequence came from an adult who received the AZD1222 COVID-19 vaccine. The chain combines TRBV7-9 with TRBJ1-5; 9 bases map to TRBD1. The sample was peripheral blood, taken 28 days after the second AZD1222 dose. CDR3 protein: CASSLGSGQGSNQPQHF. CDR3 coding DNA: TGTGCCAGCAGCCTAGGGTCGGGACAGGGAAGCAATCAGCCCCAGCATTTT.